One sample yielded the 5 T cell receptor beta chains listed below, sequenced in a study of T cell responses to AZD1222 COVID-19 vaccine. Only in-frame clones appear in the TCRdb table, and some are missing; sequencing was by immunoSEQ multiplex PCR. The sample yields approximately 130,000 clones, 86% seen once. The source was peripheral blood, collected 28 days after the second AZD1222 dose. The receptors shown here come from an adult who received the AZD1222 COVID-19 vaccine.

The chain employs TRBV19 and TRBJ2-2; 7 bases map to TRBD2. The junction had 19 bases not matched to a gene; V was cut back by 3 bases and J by 6 bases. The CDR3 is 19 amino acids. In germline, CDR1 is LNHDA, CDR2 SQIVND (reference sequence). The CDR3 DNA reads TGTGCCAGTAGTATCATGGTTGGGGTAGCGGGTCGGGCGTCCGGGGAGCTGTTTTTT. Translating it yields CASSIMVGVAGRASGELFF. Supplemented by reference TRBV19 and TRBJ2-2, the full variable domain reads DGGITQSPKYLFRKEGQNVTLSCEQNLNHDAMYWYRQDPGQGLRLIYYSQIVNDFQKGDIAEGYSVSREKKESFPLTVTSAQKNPTAFYLCASSIMVGVAGRASGELFFGEGSRLTVL.

The chain combines TRBV6-5 with TRBJ2-3; D possibly uses TRBD1 or TRBD2 (6 bases each). V was pared by 5 bases and J by 2 bases, with 11 bases between. This CDR3 has 14 residues. The germline V gene has CDR1 MNHEY and CDR2 SVGAGI. CDR3 amino acids: CASSRGANTDTQYF. The CDR3 region has the DNA TGTGCCAGCAGTAGGGGGGCCAACACAGATACGCAGTATTTT.

The CDR3 region is CASSQRTGYYGYTF. CDR3 nucleotide sequence: TGTGCCAGCAGCCAGCGCACAGGGTACTATGGCTACACCTTC. V is TRBV7-2 and J is TRBJ1-2; maybe TRBD1 (6 bases). The V end was cut by 5 bases, the J end by 3 bases, with 13 bases between. Germline V gene data show CDR1 as SGHTA and CDR2 as FQGNSA. CDR3 size: 14 residues.

This clone has only a few counts. The rearrangement joins TRBV10-2 to TRBJ1-2; 8 bases map to TRBD1. CDR1 and CDR2 (germline): WSHSY, SAAADI. V gave up 4 bases and J gave up 3 bases; unmatched junction bases: 7. The CDR3 spans 15 residues. The CDR3 region is CASSGPGQGYYGYTF. The CDR3 nucleotides are TGCGCCAGCAGTGGGCCCGGACAGGGATACTATGGCTACACCTTC.

This clone has only one observation. This chain connects TRBV6-5 to TRBJ1-2, with TRBD1 identical over 7 bases. The V gene's germline CDR1 is MNHEY and CDR2 SVGAGI. The CDR3 is 12 amino acids. After removal of 4 bases from V and 4 bases from J, the junction contained 0 bases not matched to a gene. In nucleotides, the CDR3 is TGTGCCAGCAGTTGGGACAGCTATGGCTACACCTTC. Its translation: CASSWDSYGYTF.